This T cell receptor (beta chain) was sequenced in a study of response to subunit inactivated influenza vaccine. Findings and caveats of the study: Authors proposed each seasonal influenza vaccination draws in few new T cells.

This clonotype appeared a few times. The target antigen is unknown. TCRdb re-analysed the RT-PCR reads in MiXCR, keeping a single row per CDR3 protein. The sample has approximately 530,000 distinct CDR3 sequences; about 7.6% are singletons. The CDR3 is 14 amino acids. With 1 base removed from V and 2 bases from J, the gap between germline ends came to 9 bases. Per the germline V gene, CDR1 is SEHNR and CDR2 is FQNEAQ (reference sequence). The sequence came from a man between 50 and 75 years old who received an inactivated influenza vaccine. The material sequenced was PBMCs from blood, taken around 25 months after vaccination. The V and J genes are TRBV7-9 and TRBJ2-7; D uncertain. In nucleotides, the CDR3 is TGTGCCAGCAGCTTAGGGCAGGTAGCCTACGAGCAGTACTTC. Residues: CASSLGQVAYEQYF.